This TCR beta chain came from a study of T cells in narcolepsy. General study results and limits: HCRT-specific and TRIB2-specific autoreactive clonotypes appeared among same-patient CSF and blood CD4+ clonotypes.

For this clone: Its antigen is not identified.

The repertoire was sequenced with immunoSEQ multiplex PCR; TCRdb's copy has only in-frame clones and lacks some. The repertoire holds around 30,000 clones, approximately 78% seen once, with 1.2% in the top ten. The junction had 16 bases not matched to a gene; V was cut back by 7 bases and J by 7 bases. Germline V CDR1 and CDR2: LNHDA, SQIVND (reference sequence). The CDR3 has 16 amino acids. The chain is built from TRBV19 and TRBJ1-2; 9 nucleotides agree with TRBD1. Sequenced sample: CD45RA- memory CD4+ T cells from PBMCs. The receptor was isolated from a human donor with narcolepsy. The CDR3 DNA is TGTGCCAGTACCCCTAATACCCCGGGGACAGGGCGTGGCTACACCTTC. Protein sequence: CASTPNTPGTGRGYTF.